The 2 T cell receptor beta chains below come from one sample, sequenced in a study of persistence of HIV-infected CD4 T cells. Overlapping HIV-1 Gag 15-mer peptides at 0.85 to 1 ug per peptide per mL were used. CD40L-negative CD69-negative CD45RO-high memory CD4+ T cells were sorted as populations depleted of antigen-responding cells. This was the immunoSEQ version 4 assay in survey mode. Libraries were prepared by immunoSEQ multiplex PCR; TCRdb keeps only in-frame clonotypes and omits some of them. The sample records about 64,000 clones, about 69% being singletons. These receptors' antigens are unknown. Sequenced material: CD4+ T cells sorted from PBMCs after approximately 18-hour stimulation, taken from a patient who received antiretroviral therapy. The receptors were sampled from an adult man with HIV who was CMV-seropositive.

The chain carries TRBV6-6 and TRBJ2-1, with D perhaps matching TRBD2 (7 bases). Germline V gene sequence: CDR1 MNHNY, CDR2 SVGAGI (reference sequence). The CDR3 extends over 16 amino acids. V was cut by 7 bases and J by 5 bases, with 21 bases left in between. The CDR3 DNA is TGTGCCAGCACTCAGGACGGGGGGCAGGTGAACAATGAGCAGTTCTTC. Translation gives CASTQDGGQVNNEQFF.

In its sample, this clone was seen once. The CDR3 DNA reads as TGTGCCAGCAGCTTAGGACAGGGGAGGGGCAATCAGCCCCAGCATTTT. Protein sequence: CASSLGQGRGNQPQHF. The chain uses TRBV7-2 and TRBJ1-5; 8 bases line up with TRBD1. This CDR3 region has 16 residues. V shed 1 base and J 2 bases; nucleotides not matched to a gene: 4. Per germline, CDR1 SGHTA and CDR2 FQGNSA.